What follows are 22 T cell receptor beta chains derived from one specimen sequenced in a study of T cells after yellow fever vaccination. TCRdb independently ran MiXCR on the 5' RACE reads; one entry per CDR3 protein. The sample holds some 320,000 distinct CDR3 sequences, approximately 10% seen once. The input for sequencing was CD4+ T cells sorted from PBMCs, taken 5 days after the yellow fever booster vaccination. The receptors derive from a man aged 18 to 30 who received the YFV17D yellow fever vaccine.

This clonotype has more than one count but fewer than ten. This chain joins TRBV7-3 and TRBJ2-4; D possibly corresponds to TRBD2 (5 bases). Germline assignment: CDR1 SGHTA and CDR2 FQGTGA. V lost 0 bases and J 1 base, leaving 13 bases between the germline ends. The CDR3 contains 17 residues. Here the CDR3 DNA reads TGTGCCAGCAGCTTAACGGGCGGGCGCTATGCCAAAAACATTCAGTACTTC. This gives the protein CASSLTGGRYAKNIQYF.

In this sample, this clonotype turned up a few times. The rearrangement joins TRBV30 to TRBJ2-5; perhaps TRBD1 as D (6 bases). V dropped 2 bases and J dropped 2 bases, with 9 bases sitting between them. The CDR3 length is 13 residues. The germline gives CDR1 GTSNPN, CDR2 SVGIG (reference sequence). CDR3 residues: CAWSPDRQETQYF. The CDR3 region has the DNA TGTGCCTGGAGTCCGGACAGACAAGAGACCCAGTACTTC.

The sample holds many counts of this clonotype. The CDR3 DNA follows: TGTGCCAGCAGTGAATATAATTCACCCCTCCACTTT. Its translation is CASSEYNSPLHF. This rearrangement joins TRBV25-1 to TRBJ1-6; no firm D call. CDR3 length: 12 amino acids. V gave up 0 bases and J gave up 6 bases, with 0 bases separating them. The germline gives CDR1 MGHDK, CDR2 SYGVNS.

This sequence joins TRBV18 and TRBJ2-1; D is perhaps TRBD1 or TRBD2 (6 bases each). Germline lookup yields CDR1 KGHSH and CDR2 LQKENI. This CDR3 is built from 17 residues. Between the trimmed V and J ends, which lost 5 bases and 4 bases, there was a span of 21 bases. CDR3 nucleotides: TGTGCCAGCTCATCCGTGGATAGGGGGGAATCGTACAATGAGCAGTTCTTC. It is translated as CASSSVDRGESYNEQFF. The whole variable domain, filled in from reference TRBV18 and TRBJ2-1, reads NAGVMQNPRHLVRRRGQEARLRCSPMKGHSHVYWYRQLPEEGLKFMVYLQKENIIDESGMPKERFSAEFPKEGPSILRIQQVVRGDSAAYFCASSSVDRGESYNEQFFGPGTRLTVL.

This chain connects TRBV11-2 to TRBJ2-5, with 13 bases matching TRBD2. CDR3 size: 18 residues. With 5 bases clipped from V and 5 bases from J, the junction kept 14 bases outside the gene matches. Germline CDR1 reads SGHAT; CDR2 reads FQNNGV. The CDR3 here is CASSPLTQLAGGHETQYF. In nucleotides, the CDR3 is TGTGCCAGCAGCCCGCTAACCCAACTAGCGGGGGGGCACGAGACCCAGTACTTC.

The rearrangement uses TRBV24-1 and TRBJ2-5; D not resolved. CDR1 and CDR2 from the germline V gene are KGHDR and SFDVKD. CDR3 length: 13 amino acids. Trimming took off 6 bases at V and 1 base at J, with 8 bases between the two ends. CDR3 nucleotide sequence: TGTGCCACCAGTCTCACCTTCCAAGAGACCCAGTACTTC. This translates into CATSLTFQETQYF.

This clonotype came up many times. The chain employs TRBV5-1 and TRBJ2-1, with D possibly being TRBD2 (6 bases). The CDR3 length is 14 residues. V lost 3 bases and J lost 5, with 12 bases in between. Germline V gives CDR1 SGHRS, CDR2 YFSETQ. CDR3 protein: CASSSLRGDNEQFF. Here the CDR3 DNA reads TGCGCCAGCAGCTCGCTGCGCGGGGACAATGAGCAGTTCTTC.

The chain is built from TRBV7-2 and TRBJ2-1; the match to TRBD2 covers 9 bases. The CDR3 runs 15 residues. Germline V gene lookup returns CDR1 SGHTA and CDR2 FQGNSA. Losses at the gene ends were 8 bases for V and 5 bases for J; bases not matched to a gene: 10. The CDR3 protein is CASRGAGGLNNEQFF. CDR3 DNA sequence: TGTGCCAGCCGTGGGGCGGGGGGGCTTAACAATGAGCAGTTCTTC.

This clonotype was detected only a few times. CDR3 sequence reads: CASSLGWAGGFTGELFF. The CDR3 DNA reads as TGTGCCAGCAGTCTCGGTTGGGCGGGGGGTTTCACCGGGGAGCTGTTTTTT. This chain uses TRBV12-3 or TRBV12-4 with TRBJ2-2; 8 bases fit TRBD2. The CDR3 spans 17 residues. With 5 bases clipped from V and 4 bases from J, the junction kept 12 bases outside the gene matches.

This clonotype came up a few times. V gene TRBV5-1 combines with J gene TRBJ2-1; D possibly corresponds to TRBD1 (6 bases). This CDR3 has 16 residues. V was clipped by 4 bases and J by 3 bases, with 17 bases between them. Germline V gene lookup returns CDR1 SGHRS and CDR2 YFSETQ. This chain's CDR3 is CASSRAYRDLYNEQFF. The CDR3 DNA reads TGCGCCAGCAGCCGGGCCTACAGGGACCTCTACAATGAGCAGTTCTTC.

The chain is built from TRBV7-8 and TRBJ2-2; D may be TRBD2 (6 bases). This CDR3 has 16 amino acids. Per germline, CDR1 SGHVS and CDR2 FQNEAQ. Trimming removed 7 bases from V and 4 bases from J, with 19 bases in between. CDR3 in DNA: TGTGCCAGCACCCAAGGTGGGGCCGGGGGCACCGGGGAGCTGTTTTTT. This encodes CASTQGGAGGTGELFF.

On this clonotype itself: The junction departs from the called germline gene at one end, perhaps through a read error. This sequence joins TRBV6-1 and TRBJ1-2, with D unclear. This CDR3 contains 13 residues. Germline lookup yields CDR1 MNHNS and CDR2 SASEGT. The CDR3 protein is CASSEEESRQSNF. The CDR3 nucleotides are TGTGCCAGCAGTGAAGAGGAAAGCAGGCAGTCGAACTTC.

This clonotype came up a few times. The chain combines TRBV10-3 with TRBJ1-5; TRBD1 matches 10 bases. Germline trimming cut 6 bases from V and 4 bases from J; bases unmatched to any gene: 3. The CDR3 contains 14 residues. Germline V lookup: CDR1 ENHRY, CDR2 SYGVKD. The CDR3 nucleotides are TGTGCCATCAGCGAGGGACAGGGGAATCAGCCCCAGCATTTT. Its translation is CAISEGQGNQPQHF.

This clonotype was counted between two and nine times. The chain has TRBV2 and TRBJ2-6; TRBD1 matches at 9 bases. Germline V gene sequence: CDR1 SNHLY, CDR2 FYNNEI. Unmatched junction bases numbered 5, after V lost 8 bases and J lost 0 bases. The CDR3 extends over 16 amino acids. CDR3: CASGTGPASGANVLTF. CDR3 nucleotide sequence: TGTGCCAGCGGGACAGGGCCTGCCTCTGGGGCCAACGTCCTGACTTTC.

This clonotype was seen at least ten times. The chain links TRBV5-1 to TRBJ2-7; tentatively, D is TRBD1 or TRBD2 (5 bases each). In germline, CDR1 is SGHRS, CDR2 YFSETQ. Trimming took off 1 base at V and 5 bases at J, with 13 bases between the two ends. The CDR3 is 14 amino acids. The CDR3 DNA sequence: TGCGCCAGCAGCTTGATAGAGGGGCACGACGAGCAGTACTTC. Translating it yields CASSLIEGHDEQYF. Full variable domain (rest looked up from reference TRBV5-1 and TRBJ2-7): KAGVTQTPRYLIKTRGQQVTLSCSPISGHRSVSWYQQTPGQGLQFLFEYFSETQRNKGNFPGRFSGRQFSNSRSEMNVSTLELGDSALYLCASSLIEGHDEQYFGPGTRLTVT.

This clonotype has more than one count but fewer than ten. This chain links TRBV4-2 with TRBJ2-1, with 12 bases that match TRBD2. With V trimmed by 0 bases and J by 2 bases, 8 bases remained unmatched. The V gene's germline CDR1 is LGHNA and CDR2 YNFKEQ. The CDR3 length is 19 residues. This chain's CDR3 is CASSQDGLAGGQAYNEQFF. The CDR3 bases are TGTGCCAGCAGCCAAGATGGGCTAGCGGGGGGGCAGGCCTACAATGAGCAGTTCTTC.

This clonotype turned up a few times. Germline and junction disagree at one end, which may indicate a read error. CDR3 amino acids: CASSGWDRGRTVF. The CDR3 DNA sequence: TGTGCCAGCAGTGGGTGGGACAGGGGGCGTACCGTATTT. The rearrangement joins TRBV6-1 to TRBJ1-1; the match to TRBD1 covers 12 bases. Germline CDR1 reads MNHNS; CDR2 reads SASEGT. This CDR3 is 13 amino acids long.

The J gene is TRBJ2-1, the V gene TRBV5-1; 7 positions match TRBD1. Unmatched junction bases numbered 5, after V lost 4 bases and J lost 7 bases. Germline CDR1 is SGHRS and CDR2 is YFSETQ. The CDR3 length is 13 residues. CDR3 sequence: CASSPDRENEQFF. In nucleotides, the CDR3 is TGCGCCAGCAGCCCCGACAGGGAGAATGAGCAGTTCTTC.

This clonotype has more than one count but fewer than ten. The chain carries TRBV5-1 and TRBJ2-7; possibly TRBD1 or TRBD2 for D (5 bases each). V shed 4 bases and J shed 2 bases, with 16 bases lying between them. CDR1 is SGHRS, CDR2 YFSETQ, per germline. The CDR3 is made up of 15 amino acids. The CDR3 loop reads CASSPNIGTTYEQYF. In DNA form, the CDR3 reads TGCGCCAGCAGCCCTAACATCGGGACCACCTACGAGCAGTACTTC.

The CDR3 protein is CASSPRYEGQPIGIHTF. CDR3 in DNA: TGCGCCAGCAGCCCCCGATATGAGGGACAGCCTATCGGAATACACACCTTC. The chain joins TRBV5-1 to TRBJ1-2; 7 nucleotides align to TRBD1. This CDR3 comprises 17 residues. Germline V CDR1 and CDR2: SGHRS, YFSETQ. Trimming cost V 4 bases and J 12 bases; bases outside gene matches: 24.

In its sample, this clonotype was seen many times. The chain combines TRBV24-1 with TRBJ2-3; 8 bases are a match to TRBD2. Germline V gives CDR1 KGHDR, CDR2 SFDVKD. The CDR3 has 16 residues. V lost 0 bases, J lost 3 bases, and 4 bases stayed unmatched. CDR3 coding DNA: TGTGCCACCAGTGATTTGCGGCGGGGGGTTACAGATACGCAGTATTTT. Its translation: CATSDLRRGVTDTQYF.

In its sample, this clonotype was seen many times. The chain uses TRBV4-3 and TRBJ2-3; D unclear. Germline lookup yields CDR1 LGHNA and CDR2 YSLEER. Trimming stripped 4 bases from V and 1 base from J, with 12 bases between. The CDR3 loop spans 15 amino acids. The DNA of the CDR3 is TGCGCCAGCAGCCGTACCTCAACCCGCACAGATACGCAGTATTTT. It encodes CASSRTSTRTDTQYF.